This TCR beta chain originates from a study of blood T cells in healthy people across ages. V was pared by 4 bases and J by 0 bases, with 13 bases between. The CDR3 covers 16 residues. Germline V lookup: CDR1 MNHEY, CDR2 SMNVEV (reference sequence). Study-wide points: The percentage of naive T cells correlated strongly with TCR beta diversity.

A word on this clonotype: Its antigen is not identified.

PCR was performed a second time for about 7 to 12 cycles using a sample-barcoded 5' primer and a J-beta primer mix. MiXCR, run by TCRdb on the 5' RACE reads, gives a single entry per CDR3 protein. The sample includes some 1 million distinct CDR3 sequences, over 35% seen only once; the top ten take approximately 17%. The receptor comes from a woman in her fifties or sixties in good health. The genes are TRBV27 and TRBJ2-1, with D possibly TRBD1 on 6 matching bases. The sample taken for sequencing was blood. The chain's CDR3 is CASSSGVVPSYNEQFF. CDR3 coding DNA: TGTGCCAGCAGTTCAGGGGTAGTCCCCTCCTACAATGAGCAGTTCTTC.